A single sample gave rise to the 11 T cell receptor beta chains below, sequenced in a study of cytomegalovirus exposure and HLA in healthy donors. Researchers ran the PCR with 60 Vbeta and 13 Jbeta primers. Profiled with immunoSEQ multiplex PCR; TCRdb holds only in-frame clones, not every one. The sample records about 200,000 clones, around 73% being singletons. Sequenced: PBMCs. All receptors derive from a woman aged 30 to 39 in good health and CMV-seronegative.

V usage is TRBV7-3 and J usage is TRBJ1-6, with 7 bases aligning to TRBD1. V trimming: 5 bases; J trimming: 6 bases; junction bases outside the gene matches: 10. Germline V gene data show CDR1 as SGHTA and CDR2 as FQGTGA. This CDR3 is 16 amino acids long. The CDR3 loop is CASSLHGRDSNSPLHF. The CDR3, as DNA: TGTGCCAGCAGCCTACACGGCCGGGACAGTAATTCACCCCTCCACTTT.

Concerning this clone itself: Other nucleotide sequences in the sample specify the same CDR3. The chain employs TRBV6-5 and TRBJ1-1, with D perhaps TRBD1 (5 bases). Germline V gene lookup returns CDR1 MNHEY and CDR2 SVGAGI. V was pared by 2 bases and J by 2 bases, with 9 bases between. There are 14 residues in the CDR3. CDR3 coding DNA: TGTGCCAGCAGTTACGGGGGGGAAAACACTGAAGCTTTCTTT. Translated, it gives CASSYGGENTEAFF.

This clone was seen a handful of times. The chain combines TRBV14 with TRBJ2-1; maybe TRBD2 (7 bases). V lost 4 bases, J lost 7 bases, and 20 bases lay in between. Germline lookup yields CDR1 SGHDN and CDR2 FVKESK. CDR3 length equals 16 residues. The CDR3 bases are TGTGCCAGCAGCCCTCTTGGGAGGGGGACATGGAATGAGCAGTTCTTC. This sequence encodes CASSPLGRGTWNEQFF. Supplemented by reference TRBV14 and TRBJ2-1, the full variable domain reads EAGVTQFPSHSVIEKGQTVTLRCDPISGHDNLYWYRRVMGKEIKFLLHFVKESKQDESGMPNNRFLAERTGGTYSTLKVQPAELEDSGVYFCASSPLGRGTWNEQFFGPGTRLTVL.

This chain joins TRBV4-1 and TRBJ2-1; 7 nucleotides line up with TRBD2. The CDR3 contains 14 residues. With 2 bases clipped from V and 8 bases from J, the junction kept 6 bases outside the gene matches. CDR1 is MGHRA, CDR2 YSYEKL, per germline. DNA for the CDR3: TGCGCCAGCAGCCAACGGGCGGGGAGGGATGAGCAGTTCTTC. It encodes CASSQRAGRDEQFF.

The chain is built from TRBV19 and TRBJ1-5; tentative D call: TRBD1 (5 bases). The length of the CDR3 is 12 residues. The V gene lost 4 bases and the J gene lost 8 bases, with 9 bases spanning the gap. Germline V gene sequence: CDR1 LNHDA, CDR2 SQIVND (reference sequence). CDR3 coding DNA: TGTGCCAGTAGTACGCCAGGGAAGCCCCAGCATTTT. Its translation is CASSTPGKPQHF.

The V gene is TRBV18, the J gene TRBJ2-7; TRBD1 matches at 7 bases. Germline V gene data show CDR1 as KGHSH and CDR2 as LQKENI. CDR3 length: 13 residues. V gave up 6 bases and J gave up 3 bases; unmatched junction bases: 5. The DNA of the CDR3 is TGTGCCAGCTCCCCCGGACAGGACTACGAGCAGTACTTC. The encoded protein is CASSPGQDYEQYF.

This chain links TRBV5-6 with TRBJ2-5; D is ambiguous. The DNA end is more similar to TRBJ2-7, so the J call may be wrong. Germline assignment: CDR1 SGHDT and CDR2 YYEEEE. The CDR3 loop spans 15 amino acids. The CDR3 is CASSLIVRRTYEQYF. The CDR3 DNA reads as TGTGCCAGCAGCTTGATAGTGAGGAGAACCTACGAGCAGTACTTC.

This rearrangement joins TRBV11-2 to TRBJ2-7; D remains unclear. Germline V gene sequence: CDR1 SGHAT, CDR2 FQNNGV. The CDR3 has 13 residues. V was cut by 1 base and J by 3 bases, with 7 bases left in between. Here the CDR3 reads CASSLGHGYEQYF. In nucleotides, the CDR3 is TGTGCCAGCAGCTTAGGACACGGCTACGAGCAGTACTTC.

The V gene is TRBV19, the J gene TRBJ2-7; possible D gene TRBD1, 5 bases. CDR1 and CDR2 (germline): LNHDA, SQIVND (reference sequence). Trimming took off 5 bases at V and 3 bases at J, with 17 bases between the two ends. This CDR3 region has 15 residues. CDR3 in DNA: TGTGCCAGTAGTCCAACCGACAGTTCCTTCTACGAGCAGTACTTC. Amino acids: CASSPTDSSFYEQYF.

V gene TRBV7-6 combines with J gene TRBJ1-3; D is possibly TRBD1 (5 bases). The CDR3 length is 12 residues. The V gene lost 4 bases and the J gene lost 4 bases, with 5 bases spanning the gap. Germline V gives CDR1 SGHVS, CDR2 FNYEAQ. The CDR3 coding sequence is TGTGCCAGCAGCTCAGGGGGAAACACCATATATTTT. As protein: CASSSGGNTIYF.

The chain links TRBV18 to TRBJ2-3; D is perhaps TRBD2 (5 bases). CDR1 is KGHSH and CDR2 is LQKENI in the germline V gene. Trimming removed 3 bases at V and 0 bases at J, with 10 bases between. The CDR3 has 15 amino acids. In DNA, the CDR3 is TGTGCCAGCTCACCGTCTTCTAGCAGCACAGATACGCAGTATTTT. It specifies CASSPSSSSTDTQYF.